A single sample gave rise to the 11 T cell receptor beta chains below, sequenced in a study of blood T cell repertoires in COVID-19. Generated by immunoSEQ multiplex PCR, the TCRdb table keeps only in-frame clones and is missing some. The repertoire consists of about 480,000 clones, with roughly 89% occurring once and the leading ten covering over 4%. Sequencing used peripheral blood. The receptor set was obtained from a woman aged 25-40 years with acute or convalescent COVID-19.

CDR3 residues: CASTIAGSLDTGELFF. The DNA of the CDR3 is TGTGCCAGCACCATAGCGGGGAGCCTAGACACCGGGGAGCTGTTTTTT. V gene TRBV7-8 combines with J gene TRBJ2-2; 8 nucleotides align to TRBD2. This CDR3 region has 16 residues. V lost 7 bases and J lost 3; bases outside the gene matches: 10. Per the germline V gene, CDR1 is SGHVS and CDR2 is FQNEAQ.

The chain links TRBV6-6 to TRBJ1-6; tentatively, D is TRBD1 (5 bases). The V end was cut by 8 bases, the J end by 5 bases, with 13 bases between. CDR1 is MNHNY and CDR2 is SVGAGI in the germline V gene (reference sequence). This CDR3 spans 14 amino acids. The CDR3 protein is CASLKGLDNSPLHF. As DNA, the CDR3 is TGTGCCAGCCTGAAGGGGTTGGATAATTCACCCCTCCACTTT.

This clone has a handful of counts. This sequence joins TRBV10-3 and TRBJ1-6, with TRBD1 identical over 7 bases. Germline V lookup: CDR1 ENHRY, CDR2 SYGVKD. The CDR3 length is 13 residues. V shed 8 bases, J shed 5 bases, and the junction held 3 bases outside the gene matches. CDR3 coding DNA: TGTGCCATCGGGGGACAGAATAATTCACCCCTCCACTTT. This encodes CAIGGQNNSPLHF.

Notes on this clone: Additional DNA sequences in this sample encode the identical CDR3. The chain recombines TRBV9 with TRBJ2-7; D is uncertain. The CDR3 is 11 amino acids. V lost 0 bases, J lost 5 bases, and 3 bases lay in between. CDR1 is SGDLS and CDR2 is YYNGEE in the germline V gene. The CDR3 DNA reads as TGTGCCAGCAGCGTAGGCGACGAGCAGTACTTC. Encoded protein: CASSVGDEQYF.

This sequence joins TRBV12-3 or TRBV12-4 and TRBJ1-3; D unresolved. The CDR3 runs to 11 residues. Trimming stripped 5 bases from V and 9 bases from J, with 8 bases between. CDR3 nucleotide sequence: TGTGCCAGCAGTCCCGAGGGCACCATATATTTT. Protein product: CASSPEGTIYF.

Of note for this clone: Other DNA sequences within the sample encode an identical CDR3. V and J are TRBV1 and TRBJ2-1; whether TRBD2, the table's D call, matches the DNA was not checked. TRBV1 is deemed a pseudogene. The CDR3 is made up of 18 amino acids. Written as DNA, the CDR3 is TGCACCAGCAGCCAAGACTTTGGCCGGCTAGCGGGGAACAATGAGCAGTTCTTC. Amino acid sequence: CTSSQDFGRLAGNNEQFF.

The rearrangement uses TRBV6-5 and TRBJ1-2; D not resolved. Between the trimmed V and J ends, which lost 6 bases and 2 bases, there was a span of 10 bases. The CDR3 runs 13 residues. Per the germline V gene, CDR1 is MNHEY and CDR2 is SVGAGI. Here the CDR3 DNA reads TGTGCCAGCAGGCGGACTGAAAACTATGGCTACACCTTC. It encodes CASRRTENYGYTF.

The chain recombines TRBV7-8 with TRBJ2-2, with D maybe TRBD1 (5 bases). The CDR3 has 17 residues. The V end lost 5 bases, the J end lost 1 base, and 17 bases lay between the germline ends. Germline CDR1 is SGHVS and CDR2 is FQNEAQ. CDR3: CASSRTGSGKNTGELFF. The CDR3 region has the DNA TGTGCCAGCAGCCGAACCGGTTCAGGGAAGAACACCGGGGAGCTGTTTTTT.

The rearrangement joins TRBV2 to TRBJ2-3; 8 bases fit TRBD2. This CDR3 is 15 amino acids long. V shed 5 bases and J 6 bases; nucleotides not matched to a gene: 10. The germline V gene has CDR1 SNHLY and CDR2 FYNNEI. CDR3 coding DNA: TGTGCCAGCAGTTTCCGGACTAGCACTTCTGATACGCAGTATTTT. Translation: CASSFRTSTSDTQYF.

CDR3 loop: CASSQSAAAGYGYTF. The CDR3 DNA is TGTGCCAGCAGCCAATCCGCGGCGGCGGGCTATGGCTACACCTTC. The chain recombines TRBV3-1 (or the pseudogene TRBV3-2) with TRBJ1-2; D not certain. The CDR3 totals 15 residues. Germline loops: CDR1 LGHDT, CDR2 YNNKEL (reference sequence). V shed 2 bases and J shed 4 bases, with 14 bases lying between them.

The chain combines TRBV12-5 with TRBJ1-1; 9 positions agree with TRBD1. The CDR3 extends over 17 amino acids. CDR1 LGHNT and CDR2 FRNRAP come from the germline V gene. The trim removed 6 bases at V and 1 base at J, leaving 12 bases unmatched. In DNA form, the CDR3 reads TGTGCTAGTGGCCTGGGGACAGGGCTACGTGGGAACACTGAAGCTTTCTTT. Amino acid sequence: CASGLGTGLRGNTEAFF. Looking up the rest from reference TRBV12-5 and TRBJ1-1 gives the full variable domain: DARVTQTPRHKVTEMGQEVTMRCQPILGHNTVFWYRQTMMQGLELLAYFRNRAPLDDSGMPKDRFSAEMPDATLATLKIQPSEPRDSAVYFCASGLGTGLRGNTEAFFGQGTRLTVV.